This entry concerns a single T cell receptor (beta chain). This sample includes further DNA sequences coding for the same CDR3. This specimen comes from a study of blood T cell repertoires in COVID-19. V trimming: 0 bases; J trimming: 4 bases; junction bases outside the gene matches: 1. Germline CDR1 and CDR2: SEHNR and FQNEAQ (reference sequence). This CDR3 comprises 15 residues. The assay was immunoSEQ multiplex PCR, and TCRdb's table has in-frame clones only and misses some. The table records roughly 230,000 clones, more than 75% of them present only once. Sequencing used peripheral blood. This TCR was recovered from a middle-aged man with acute or convalescent COVID-19. This chain links TRBV7-9 with TRBJ1-1, with TRBD1 identical over 11 bases. The CDR3 DNA is TGTGCCAGCAGCTTAGCAGGGACAGGGGGCACTGAAGCTTTCTTT. It specifies CASSLAGTGGTEAFF. Variable domain in full (rest from reference TRBV7-9 and TRBJ1-1): DTGVSQNPRHKITKRGQNVTFRCDPISEHNRLYWYRQTLGQGPEFLTYFQNEAQLEKSRLLSDRFSAERPKGSFSTLEIQRTEQGDSAMYLCASSLAGTGGTEAFFGQGTRLTVV.